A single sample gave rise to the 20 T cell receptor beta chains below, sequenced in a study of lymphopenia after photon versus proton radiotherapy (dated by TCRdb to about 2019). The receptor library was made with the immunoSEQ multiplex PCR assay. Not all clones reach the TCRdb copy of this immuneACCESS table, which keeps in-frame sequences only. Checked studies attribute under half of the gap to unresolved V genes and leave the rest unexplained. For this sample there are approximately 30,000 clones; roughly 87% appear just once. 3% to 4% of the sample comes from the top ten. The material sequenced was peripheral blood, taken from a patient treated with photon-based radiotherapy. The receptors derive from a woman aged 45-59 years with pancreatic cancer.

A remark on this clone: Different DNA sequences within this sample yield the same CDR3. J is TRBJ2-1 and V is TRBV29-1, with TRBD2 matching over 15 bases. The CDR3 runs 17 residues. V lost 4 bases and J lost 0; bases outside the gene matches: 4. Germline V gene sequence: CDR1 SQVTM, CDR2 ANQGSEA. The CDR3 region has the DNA TGCAGCGTTGCCGGGACTAGCGGGGGGAGCTCCTACAATGAGCAGTTCTTC. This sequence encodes CSVAGTSGGSSYNEQFF.

The CDR3 DNA follows: TGTGCCAGCAGTCTCCGGGACACTCTAGCAACAGATACGCAGTATTTT. Amino acids: CASSLRDTLATDTQYF. The rearrangement links TRBV28 to TRBJ2-3; perhaps TRBD1 as D (6 bases). Germline CDR1 and CDR2: MDHEN and SYDVKM. This CDR3 region has 16 residues. V was trimmed by 5 bases and J by 3 bases, leaving 18 bases between them.

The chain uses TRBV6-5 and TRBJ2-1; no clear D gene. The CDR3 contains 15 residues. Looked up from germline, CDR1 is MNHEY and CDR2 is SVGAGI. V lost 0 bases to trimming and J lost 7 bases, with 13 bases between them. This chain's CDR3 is CASSYSTAMFNEQFF. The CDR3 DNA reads TGTGCCAGCAGTTACTCGACGGCTATGTTTAATGAGCAGTTCTTC.

The CDR3 loop reads CASSVRGGSQPQHF. CDR3 bases: TGTGCCAGCAGTGTTCGGGGGGGTAGTCAGCCCCAGCATTTT. The V gene is TRBV6-4, the J gene TRBJ1-5; tentative D call: TRBD1 (5 bases). The V gene lost 4 bases and the J gene lost 6 bases, with 13 bases spanning the gap. This CDR3 region has 14 residues. CDR1 MRHNA and CDR2 SNTAGT come from the germline V gene.

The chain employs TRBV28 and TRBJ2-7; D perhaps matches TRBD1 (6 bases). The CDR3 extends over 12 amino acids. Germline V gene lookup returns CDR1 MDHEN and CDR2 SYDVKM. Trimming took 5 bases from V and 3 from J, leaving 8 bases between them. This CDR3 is CASSLTGYEQYF. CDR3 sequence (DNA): TGTGCCAGCAGTCTGACAGGCTACGAGCAGTACTTC.

The DNA for the CDR3 is TGCGCCAGCAGTCGGGACAACTACAATGAGCAGTTCTTC. It encodes CASSRDNYNEQFF. The genes are TRBV5-1 and TRBJ2-1; a weak D match, TRBD1 (6 bases). Germline CDR1 and CDR2: SGHRS and YFSETQ. The CDR3 contains 13 residues. V was clipped by 5 bases and J by 3 bases, with 9 bases between them.

The CDR3 region has the DNA TGTGCCAGCTCACAAGGGACAGCTTCCCATAACTATGGCTACACCTTC. Its translation: CASSQGTASHNYGYTF. The V call is TRBV18, the J call TRBJ1-2, with 7 positions matching TRBD1. The CDR3 has 16 amino acids. V was clipped by 4 bases and J by 1 base; unmatched bases: 9. Germline lookup yields CDR1 KGHSH and CDR2 LQKENI.

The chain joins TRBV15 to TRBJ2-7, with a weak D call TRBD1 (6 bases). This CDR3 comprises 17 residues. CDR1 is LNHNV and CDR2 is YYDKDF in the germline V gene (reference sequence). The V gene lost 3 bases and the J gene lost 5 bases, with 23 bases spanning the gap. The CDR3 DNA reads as TGTGCCACCAGCAGGGAGTTCACTCCCCTAGGGGGTGACGAGCAGTACTTC. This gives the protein CATSREFTPLGGDEQYF.

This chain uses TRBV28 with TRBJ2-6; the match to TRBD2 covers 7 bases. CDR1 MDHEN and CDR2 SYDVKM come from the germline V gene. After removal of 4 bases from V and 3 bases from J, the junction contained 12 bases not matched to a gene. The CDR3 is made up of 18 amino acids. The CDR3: CASSSPPAGVGGANVLTF. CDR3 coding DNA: TGTGCCAGCAGTTCGCCCCCGGCGGGAGTAGGTGGGGCCAACGTCCTGACTTTC.

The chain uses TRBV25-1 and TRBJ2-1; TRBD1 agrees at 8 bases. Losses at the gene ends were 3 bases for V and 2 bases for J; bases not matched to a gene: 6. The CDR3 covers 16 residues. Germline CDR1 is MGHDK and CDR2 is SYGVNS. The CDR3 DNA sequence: TGTGCCAGCAGTGACCGACAGGGGAGCCCCTACAATGAGCAGTTCTTC. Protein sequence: CASSDRQGSPYNEQFF.

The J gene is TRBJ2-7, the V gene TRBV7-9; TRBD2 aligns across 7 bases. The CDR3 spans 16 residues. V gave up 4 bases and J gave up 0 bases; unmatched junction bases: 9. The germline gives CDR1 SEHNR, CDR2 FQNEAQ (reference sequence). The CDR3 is CASSYPAGRVSYEQYF. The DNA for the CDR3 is TGTGCCAGCAGCTACCCGGCGGGGAGGGTCTCCTACGAGCAGTACTTC.

The CDR3, as DNA: TGTGCCAGCAGTCTATTGGTGTCTGAGCAGTTCTTC. This translates into CASSLLVSEQFF. The V gene is TRBV28, the J gene TRBJ2-1, with unresolved D. Germline V gene lookup returns CDR1 MDHEN and CDR2 SYDVKM. The V and J ends lost 5 bases and 9 bases respectively, with 11 bases between them. The CDR3 contains 12 residues.

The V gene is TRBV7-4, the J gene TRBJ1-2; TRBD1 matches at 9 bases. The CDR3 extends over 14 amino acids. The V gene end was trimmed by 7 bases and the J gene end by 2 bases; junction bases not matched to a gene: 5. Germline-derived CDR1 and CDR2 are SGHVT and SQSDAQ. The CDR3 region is CASTRTGENYGYTF. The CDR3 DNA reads TGTGCCAGCACCCGGACAGGGGAGAACTATGGCTACACCTTC.

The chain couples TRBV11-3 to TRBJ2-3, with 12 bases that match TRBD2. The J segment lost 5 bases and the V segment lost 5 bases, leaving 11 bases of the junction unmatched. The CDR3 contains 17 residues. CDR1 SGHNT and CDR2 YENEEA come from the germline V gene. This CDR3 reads CASSTGSLAGGIDTQYF. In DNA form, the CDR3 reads TGTGCCAGCAGCACGGGGTCCCTAGCGGGAGGGATAGATACGCAGTATTTT. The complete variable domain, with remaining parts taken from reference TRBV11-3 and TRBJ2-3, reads EAGVVQSPRYKIIEKKQPVAFWCNPISGHNTLYWYLQNLGQGPELLIRYENEEAVDDSQLPKDRFSAERLKGVDSTLKIQPAELGDSAVYLCASSTGSLAGGIDTQYFGPGTRLTVL.

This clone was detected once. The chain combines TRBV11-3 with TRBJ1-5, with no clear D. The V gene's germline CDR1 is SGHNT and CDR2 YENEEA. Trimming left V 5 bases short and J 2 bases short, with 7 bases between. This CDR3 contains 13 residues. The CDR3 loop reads CASSQGGNQPQHF. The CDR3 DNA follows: TGTGCCAGCAGCCAAGGAGGCAATCAGCCCCAGCATTTT.

Here the CDR3 reads CATSRDRGSGNTIYF. DNA for the CDR3: TGTGCCACCAGCAGAGATCGAGGGTCTGGAAACACCATATATTTT. The chain recombines TRBV15 with TRBJ1-3; D call uncertain. The V end was cut by 0 bases, the J end by 1 base, with 7 bases between. The CDR3 contains 15 residues. Germline V gives CDR1 LNHNV, CDR2 YYDKDF (reference sequence).

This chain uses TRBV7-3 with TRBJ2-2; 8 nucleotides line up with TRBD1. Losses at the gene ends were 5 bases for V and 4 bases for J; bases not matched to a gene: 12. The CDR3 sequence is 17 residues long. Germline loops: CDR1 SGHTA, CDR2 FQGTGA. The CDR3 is CASSHRGGTGPTGELFF. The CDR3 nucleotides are TGTGCCAGCAGCCACCGGGGCGGGACAGGACCCACCGGGGAGCTGTTTTTT. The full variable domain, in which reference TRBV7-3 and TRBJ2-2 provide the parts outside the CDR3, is GAGVSQTPSNKVTEKGKYVELRCDPISGHTALYWYRQSLGQGPEFLIYFQGTGAADDSGLPNDRFFAVRPEGSVSTLKIQRTERGDSAVYLCASSHRGGTGPTGELFFGEGSRLTVL.

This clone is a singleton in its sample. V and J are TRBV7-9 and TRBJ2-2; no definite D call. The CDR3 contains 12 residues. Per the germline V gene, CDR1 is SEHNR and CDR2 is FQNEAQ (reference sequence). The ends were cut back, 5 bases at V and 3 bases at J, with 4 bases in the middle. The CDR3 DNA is TGTGCCAGCAGCCTAGACACCGGGGAGCTGTTTTTT. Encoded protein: CASSLDTGELFF.

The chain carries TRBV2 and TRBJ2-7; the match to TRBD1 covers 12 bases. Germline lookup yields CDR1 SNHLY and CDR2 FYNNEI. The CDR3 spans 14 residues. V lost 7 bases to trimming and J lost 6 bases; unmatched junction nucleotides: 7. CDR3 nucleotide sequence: TGTGCCAGCATCGGGGGACAGGGGGCAGGCGAGCAGTACTTC. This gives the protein CASIGGQGAGEQYF.

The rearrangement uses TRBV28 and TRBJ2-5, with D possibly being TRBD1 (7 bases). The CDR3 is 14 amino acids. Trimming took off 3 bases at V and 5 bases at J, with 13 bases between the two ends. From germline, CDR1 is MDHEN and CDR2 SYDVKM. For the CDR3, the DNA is TGTGCCAGCAGTTTGATCCCAGGGGGGGAGACCCAGTACTTC. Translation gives CASSLIPGGETQYF.